This TCR beta chain was found in a study of T-cell reconstitution after alpha-beta-depleted transplantation in children. Study results and limitations: Newly made T cells mostly supplied T-cell counts and diversity one year after transplant. Alpha-beta T cells present about two months after transplant were reported to originate from several hundred expanded graft clones.

The CDR3 has 16 amino acids. From germline, CDR1 is SGHAT and CDR2 FQNNGV. Regarding this clonotype: Its antigen is not known. A read error may produce the germline difference seen at one junction end.

Preparation of the TCRbeta library was carried out with unique molecular identifiers. TCRdb reprocessed the PCR reads with MiXCR, giving one entry per CDR3 protein. The sample has a few hundred thousand distinct CDR3 sequences, 13% seen once. The sequence was collected from a male patient younger than 18 who had a stem cell transplant for acute myeloid leukemia, so the T cells may come from the graft donor. Material: PBMCs, mostly from graft donor cells, obtained 360 days after TCRalphabeta/CD19-depleted stem cell transplant. V is TRBV11-2 and J is TRBJ2-3, with TRBD2 identical over 11 bases. CDR3 protein: CASSFLAGGSTDTQYF. Written as DNA, the CDR3 is TGCGCCAGCAGCTTTCTAGCGGGAGGTTCCACAGATACGCAGTATTTT.